These 5 T cell receptor beta chains came from one sample sequenced in a study of blood T cells in healthy people across ages. Next came a second PCR, run for about 7 to 12 cycles, which used a sample-barcoded 5' primer along with a J-beta primer mix. TCRdb reprocessed the 5' RACE reads via MiXCR and lists one record per CDR3 protein. The sample holds about 280,000 distinct CDR3 sequences; 25% to 30% are singletons and the top ten take roughly 28%. Sequenced material: blood. The receptors were gathered from a woman in her sixties or seventies in good health.

This CDR3 reads CASSPERNTGELFF. Written as DNA, the CDR3 is TGTGCCAGCTCACCCGAGCGGAACACCGGGGAGCTGTTTTTT. This sequence joins TRBV18 and TRBJ2-2; D is uncertain. CDR3 size: 14 residues. Trimming removed 3 bases from V and 1 base from J, with 6 bases in between. Germline CDR1 and CDR2: KGHSH and LQKENI. Combining the CDR3 with reference TRBV18 and TRBJ2-2 gives the whole variable domain NAGVMQNPRHLVRRRGQEARLRCSPMKGHSHVYWYRQLPEEGLKFMVYLQKENIIDESGMPKERFSAEFPKEGPSILRIQQVVRGDSAAYFCASSPERNTGELFFGEGSRLTVL.

The sample holds many counts of this clonotype. The J gene is TRBJ2-1, the V gene TRBV9; 9 bases match TRBD2. The CDR3 runs to 15 residues. V lost 2 bases, J lost 3 bases, and 3 bases stayed unmatched. From germline, CDR1 is SGDLS and CDR2 YYNGEE. CDR3 nucleotide sequence: TGTGCCAGCAGCGTGGGGACTAGCAGCTACAATGAGCAGTTCTTC. This sequence encodes CASSVGTSSYNEQFF.

This clonotype has just a few counts. CDR3 residues: CSARGLGLYEQYF. The CDR3 nucleotides read TGCAGTGCTAGAGGACTAGGCCTCTACGAGCAGTACTTC. The V gene is TRBV20-1, the J gene TRBJ2-7, with D maybe TRBD2 (6 bases). V was cut by 1 base and J by 3 bases, with 10 bases left in between. The CDR3 spans 13 residues. The germline CDR1 and CDR2 sequences are DFQATT and SNEGSKA (reference sequence).

As for this clonotype: This CDR3 is missing its conserved last phenylalanine or tryptophan, likely due to a read error. The chain carries TRBV7-6 and TRBJ2-1, with 12 bases aligning to TRBD2. The germline V gene encodes CDR1 SGHVS and CDR2 FNYEAQ. The J segment lost 5 bases and the V segment lost 10 bases, leaving 3 bases of the junction unmatched. This CDR3 has 13 residues. CDR3 sequence: CAIRLAGDNEQFS. CDR3 DNA sequence: TGTGCCATCAGACTAGCGGGGGACAATGAGCAGTTCTCC.

This clonotype was counted between two and nine times. This rearrangement joins TRBV20-1 to TRBJ1-3, with TRBD1 as a possible D gene (5 bases). Trimming shortened V by 5 bases and J by 4 bases, and 21 bases separated the two germline ends. The germline V gene has CDR1 DFQATT and CDR2 SNEGSKA (reference sequence). The CDR3 sequence is 16 residues long. CDR3 DNA sequence: TGCAGTGCTTCAACTCGGACACTAGGGCAAGGAAACACCATATATTTT. Translation: CSASTRTLGQGNTIYF.